Presented here are 17 T cell receptor beta chains from one specimen sequenced in a study of cytomegalovirus exposure and HLA in healthy donors. The PCR employed 60 Vbeta primers together with 13 Jbeta primers. The table came from immunoSEQ multiplex PCR; TCRdb's copy has only in-frame clones and leaves some out. The sample carries 90,000 to 150,000 clones, 75% recorded once. Sequences were obtained from PBMCs. These receptors were taken from a woman in her 40s in good health and CMV-seropositive.

This chain connects TRBV2 to TRBJ2-1; D might be TRBD2 (7 bases). V lost 1 base, J lost 0 bases, and 13 bases lay in between. CDR1 is SNHLY and CDR2 is FYNNEI in the germline V gene. CDR3 length: 17 amino acids. CDR3 nucleotides: TGTGCCAGCAGTGAAGGCGGGGGCGAACGCTCCTACAATGAGCAGTTCTTC. This codes for CASSEGGGERSYNEQFF.

The rearrangement uses TRBV19 and TRBJ2-7, with 8 bases identical to TRBD1. The CDR3 totals 14 residues. CDR1 and CDR2 from the germline V gene are LNHDA and SQIVND (reference sequence). J was trimmed by 6 bases and V by 5 bases; bases with no gene match: 9. CDR3 bases: TGTGCCAGTAGTCCCGGACAGGGTTGGGCCGAGCAGTACTTC. This sequence encodes CASSPGQGWAEQYF.

CDR3 DNA sequence: TGTGCCAGCAGCCCCGAAGACAGCACTGGCTACACCTTC. This gives the protein CASSPEDSTGYTF. This chain joins TRBV28 and TRBJ1-2; possibly TRBD1 for D (5 bases). This CDR3 spans 13 amino acids. Trimming removed 6 bases at V and 7 bases at J, with 15 bases between. The germline V gene encodes CDR1 MDHEN and CDR2 SYDVKM.

The rearrangement joins TRBV27 to TRBJ1-2, with TRBD1 matching over 8 bases. The CDR3 is 15 amino acids. Germline V gene lookup returns CDR1 MNHEY and CDR2 SMNVEV (reference sequence). V was clipped by 4 bases and J by 3 bases; unmatched bases: 7. The CDR3 DNA reads TGTGCCAGCAGTTCCTTCGACAGGGGCCACTATGGCTACACCTTC. This codes for CASSSFDRGHYGYTF.

The chain has TRBV7-2 and TRBJ2-5, with D possibly being TRBD2 (5 bases). V was shortened by 5 bases and J by 1 base, with 11 bases between the two germline ends. The CDR3 is 14 residues long. Germline V gene lookup returns CDR1 SGHTA and CDR2 FQGNSA. The CDR3 reads CASSDPGFQETQYF. Written as DNA, the CDR3 is TGTGCCAGCAGCGACCCGGGGTTCCAAGAGACCCAGTACTTC.

The gene calls are TRBV4-2 and TRBJ1-5; perhaps TRBD1 as D (5 bases). Germline-derived CDR1 and CDR2 are LGHNA and YNFKEQ. The CDR3 extends over 15 amino acids. Trimming removed 0 bases from V and 2 bases from J, with 8 bases in between. CDR3 residues: CASSQDPGGNQPQHF. DNA of the CDR3: TGTGCCAGCAGCCAAGACCCGGGGGGCAATCAGCCCCAGCATTTT.

CDR3 nucleotide sequence: TGTGCCAGCTTTTTCGGTCTACGGGGTCTGGCTGAAGCTTTCTTT. This codes for CASFFGLRGLAEAFF. The chain couples TRBV6-1 to TRBJ1-1, with unresolved D. This CDR3 comprises 15 residues. The germline gives CDR1 MNHNS, CDR2 SASEGT. Trimming shortened V by 8 bases and J by 6 bases, and 22 bases separated the two germline ends.

In the case of this clone: At one boundary the junction diverges from the germline segment, which might be a read error. The DNA for the CDR3 is TGTGCCAGCAGTCTAGTACCGGGACAGGGGTATGTTCATCAGCCCAAGCATTTT. As protein: CASSLVPGQGYVHQPKHF. The chain couples TRBV7-2 to TRBJ1-5; 10 nucleotides match TRBD1. The CDR3 loop spans 18 amino acids. In germline, CDR1 is SGHTA, CDR2 FQGNSA.

The chain joins TRBV19 to TRBJ1-5; no clear D gene. Between the trimmed V and J ends, which lost 7 bases and 3 bases, there was a span of 16 bases. The CDR3 length is 15 residues. The germline V gene encodes CDR1 LNHDA and CDR2 SQIVND (reference sequence). The CDR3 is CASTFPGTDNQPQHF. For the CDR3, the DNA is TGTGCCAGTACCTTCCCGGGAACGGACAATCAGCCCCAGCATTTT.

In its sample, this clone was seen once. The genes are TRBV6-5 and TRBJ2-7, with 7 bases aligning to TRBD1. J was trimmed by 2 bases and V by 7 bases; bases with no gene match: 5. Germline V lookup: CDR1 MNHEY, CDR2 SVGAGI. The CDR3 is made up of 13 amino acids. The CDR3 nucleotides read TGTGCCAGCATGACAGGGCCTCCCTACGAGCAGTACTTC. Residues: CASMTGPPYEQYF.

The sample holds one count of this clone. This rearrangement joins TRBV28 to TRBJ1-4; D may be TRBD1 (5 bases). CDR1 is MDHEN and CDR2 is SYDVKM in the germline V gene. V lost 0 bases and J lost 8, with 13 bases in between. The CDR3 is made up of 15 amino acids. For the CDR3, the DNA is TGTGCCAGCAGTTTATGGGGAGGGGTCGGAGAAAAACTGTTTTTT. Its protein is CASSLWGGVGEKLFF. The variable domain in full, with the rest retrieved from reference TRBV28 and TRBJ1-4, is DVKVTQSSRYLVKRTGEKVFLECVQDMDHENMFWYRQDPGLGLRLIYFSYDVKMKEKGDIPEGYSVSREKKERFSLILESASTNQTSMYLCASSLWGGVGEKLFFGSGTQLSVL.

V gene TRBV27 combines with J gene TRBJ1-2, with 11 bases lining up with TRBD1. The CDR3 extends over 16 amino acids. The germline gives CDR1 MNHEY, CDR2 SMNVEV (reference sequence). V was pared by 3 bases and J by 2 bases, with 5 bases of the junction left unmatched. The DNA for the CDR3 is TGTGCCAGCAGTTTTAGGGGGACAGGGGGAAACTATGGCTACACCTTC. Amino acids: CASSFRGTGGNYGYTF.

The genes are TRBV6-5 and TRBJ1-5; D unclear. The CDR3 spans 13 residues. From germline, CDR1 is MNHEY and CDR2 SVGAGI. With 5 bases removed from V and 5 bases from J, the gap between germline ends came to 10 bases. The CDR3 loop reads CASSPSLHQPQHF. The CDR3 nucleotides are TGTGCCAGCAGTCCTAGTTTGCATCAGCCCCAGCATTTT.

The chain recombines TRBV7-2 with TRBJ2-5; no reliable D call. The V end lost 6 bases, the J end lost 4 bases, and 15 bases lay between the germline ends. The CDR3 is 14 residues long. Germline values: CDR1 SGHTA, CDR2 FQGNSA. CDR3: CASSRRWPGETQYF. CDR3 sequence (DNA): TGTGCCAGCAGTCGAAGGTGGCCGGGAGAGACCCAGTACTTC. Full variable domain (missing parts from reference TRBV7-2 and TRBJ2-5): GAGVSQSPSNKVTEKGKDVELRCDPISGHTALYWYRQSLGQGLEFLIYFQGNSAPDKSGLPSDRFSAERTGGSVSTLTIQRTQQEDSAVYLCASSRRWPGETQYFGPGTRLLVL.

The V call is TRBV7-9, the J call TRBJ2-5; TRBD1 matches at 10 bases. Germline-derived CDR1 and CDR2 are SEHNR and FQNEAQ (reference sequence). The CDR3 consists of 16 residues. V lost 6 bases and J lost 0; bases outside the gene matches: 7. The CDR3 nucleotides are TGTGCCAGCAGTCGCCCGGGACAGGGGTACCAAGAGACCCAGTACTTC. Protein: CASSRPGQGYQETQYF. Looking up the rest from reference TRBV7-9 and TRBJ2-5 gives the full variable domain: DTGVSQNPRHKITKRGQNVTFRCDPISEHNRLYWYRQTLGQGPEFLTYFQNEAQLEKSRLLSDRFSAERPKGSFSTLEIQRTEQGDSAMYLCASSRPGQGYQETQYFGPGTRLLVL.

The V call is TRBV19, the J call TRBJ1-5, with TRBD1 identical over 7 bases. CDR3 length equals 14 residues. V lost 3 bases to trimming and J lost 6 bases; unmatched junction nucleotides: 5. Germline CDR1 and CDR2: LNHDA and SQIVND (reference sequence). The CDR3 coding sequence is TGTGCCAGTAGTATTAAGGGGGCAGGTCAGCCCCAGCATTTT. Its protein product is CASSIKGAGQPQHF.

This sequence joins TRBV4-1 and TRBJ1-1; no clear D gene. The germline V and J ends were trimmed by 4 bases and 1 base, with 13 bases remaining between them. The germline gives CDR1 MGHRA, CDR2 YSYEKL. The CDR3 loop spans 15 amino acids. CDR3 nucleotides: TGCGCCAGCAGCCTTTCAGGAATGGGGAACACTGAAGCTTTCTTT. It codes for CASSLSGMGNTEAFF.